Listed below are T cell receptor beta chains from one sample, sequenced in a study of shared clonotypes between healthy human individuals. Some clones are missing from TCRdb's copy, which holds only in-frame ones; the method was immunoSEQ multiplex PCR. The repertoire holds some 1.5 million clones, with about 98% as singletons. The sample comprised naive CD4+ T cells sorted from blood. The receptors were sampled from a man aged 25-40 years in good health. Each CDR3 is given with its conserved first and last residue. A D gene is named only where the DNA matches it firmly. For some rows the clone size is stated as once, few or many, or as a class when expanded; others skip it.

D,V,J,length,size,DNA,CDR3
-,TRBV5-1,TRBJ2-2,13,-,TGCGCCAGCAGCCCGCCAAGCACCGGGGAGCTGTTTTTT,CASSPPSTGELFF
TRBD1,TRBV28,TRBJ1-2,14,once,TGTGCCATTCTCATGGGACAGGCAAGCTATGGCTACACCTTC,CAILMGQASYGYTF
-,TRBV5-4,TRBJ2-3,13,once,TGTGCCAGCAGCCCGATAGGCACAGATACGCAGTATTTT,CASSPIGTDTQYF
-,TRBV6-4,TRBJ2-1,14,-,TGTGCCAGCAGAGCCGGACCCACCTACAATGAGCAGTTCTTC,CASRAGPTYNEQFF
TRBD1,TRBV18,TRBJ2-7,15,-,TGTGCCAGCTCACCACGGACAGGGGAACCCTACGATCAGTACTTC,CASSPRTGEPYDQYF
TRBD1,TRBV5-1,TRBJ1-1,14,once,TGCGCCAGCAGCGGGGACAGCCTGAACACTGAAGCTTTCTTT,CASSGDSLNTEAFF
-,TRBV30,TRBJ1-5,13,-,TGTGCCTGGAGCACAGGGCAAAATCAGCCCCAGCATTTT,CAWSTGQNQPQHF
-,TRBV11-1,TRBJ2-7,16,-,TGTGCCAGCAGCTCTACCGGGACGCATTCCGGCTACGAGCAGTACTTC,CASSSTGTHSGYEQYF
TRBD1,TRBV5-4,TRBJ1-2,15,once,TGTGCCAGCAGCTTTCCGGGACAGGGAGTAGGGGGCTACACCTTC,CASSFPGQGVGGYTF
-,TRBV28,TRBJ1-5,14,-,TGTGCCAGCAGTTTAGCAGGGAGCAATCAGCCCCAGCATTTT,CASSLAGSNQPQHF
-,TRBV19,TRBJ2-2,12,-,TGTGCCAGTACCTTGAGGGGCCGGGAGCTGTTTTTT,CASTLRGRELFF
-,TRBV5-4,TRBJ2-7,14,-,TGTGCCAGCAGCTCCGGACTTATAGTCTACGAGCAGTACTTC,CASSSGLIVYEQYF
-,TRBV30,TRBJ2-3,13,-,TGTGCCTGGTCAGGGGCCGGCACAGATACGCAGTATTTT,CAWSGAGTDTQYF
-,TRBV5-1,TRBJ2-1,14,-,TGCGCCAGCAGCTTCCCGGGACAATACAATGAGCAGTTCTTC,CASSFPGQYNEQFF
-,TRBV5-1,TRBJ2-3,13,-,TGCGCCAGCAGCTACAGAGGTTCAGATACGCAGTATTTT,CASSYRGSDTQYF